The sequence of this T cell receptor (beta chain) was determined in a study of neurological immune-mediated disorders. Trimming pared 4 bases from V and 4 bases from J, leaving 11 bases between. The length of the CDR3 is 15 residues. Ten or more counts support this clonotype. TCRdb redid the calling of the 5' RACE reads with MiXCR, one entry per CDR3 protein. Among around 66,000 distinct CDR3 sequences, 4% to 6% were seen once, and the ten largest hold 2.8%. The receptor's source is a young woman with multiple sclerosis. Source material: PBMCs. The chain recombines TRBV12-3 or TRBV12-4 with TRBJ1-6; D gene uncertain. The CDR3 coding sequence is TGTGCCAGCAGTTATGGAATACATTATAATTCACCCCTCCACTTT. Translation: CASSYGIHYNSPLHF.